Listed here are 14 T cell receptor beta chains from one sample, sequenced in a study of T cell responses to AZD1222 COVID-19 vaccine. The repertoire was sequenced with immunoSEQ multiplex PCR; TCRdb's copy has only in-frame clones and lacks some. The sample contains 93,000 or so clones, about 87% of which appear only once. The sample here was peripheral blood, taken on day 0 of AZD1222 vaccination. Receptors originate from an adult in good health.

Notes on this clone: Distinct nucleotide sequences in the sample also encode this CDR3. The chain employs TRBV19 and TRBJ2-2; no reliable D call. There are 14 residues in the CDR3. V was clipped by 1 base and J by 1 base, with 4 bases between them. Looked up from germline, CDR1 is LNHDA and CDR2 is SQIVND (reference sequence). The CDR3 loop reads CASSIGLNTGELFF. The CDR3 nucleotides read TGTGCCAGTAGTATAGGCCTGAACACCGGGGAGCTGTTTTTT.

The V and J genes are TRBV21-1 and TRBJ2-4; TRBD2 is taken as the D call from the table, unchecked against the DNA. TRBV21-1 is reported as a pseudogene. The CDR3 sequence is 11 residues long. The CDR3 bases are TGTGCCAGCAGTAGCGGAAACATTCAGTACTTC. The encoded protein is CASSSGNIQYF.

The chain has TRBV28 and TRBJ2-1; 8 bases are shared with TRBD2. The CDR3 is 14 residues long. V trimming: 7 bases; J trimming: 11 bases; junction bases outside the gene matches: 13. Germline V gene lookup returns CDR1 MDHEN and CDR2 SYDVKM. This CDR3 is CASTPGGYGDQQFF. CDR3 nucleotides: TGTGCCAGCACCCCGGGGGGGTACGGGGACCAGCAGTTCTTC.

The chain has TRBV21-1 and TRBJ1-1. TRBV21-1 is noted as a pseudogene. The CDR3 has 16 amino acids. The CDR3: CASKPVSWGTNTEAFF. CDR3 nucleotide sequence: TGTGCCAGCAAGCCCGTCTCGTGGGGAACGAACACTGAAGCTTTCTTT.

The V call is TRBV12-5, the J call TRBJ2-7; D unclear. The germline CDR1 and CDR2 sequences are LGHNT and FRNRAP. Trimming removed 1 base from V and 3 bases from J, with 10 bases in between. The CDR3 is 14 amino acids. The CDR3 bases are TGTGCTAGTGGTTTGGGACCCAACAGCTACGAGCAGTACTTC. Its translation: CASGLGPNSYEQYF.

The chain recombines TRBV5-1 with TRBJ2-1, with 13 bases that match TRBD2. With 5 bases clipped from V and 0 bases from J, the junction kept 8 bases outside the gene matches. CDR1 and CDR2 from the germline V gene are SGHRS and YFSETQ. This CDR3 is built from 18 residues. The CDR3 region has the DNA TGCGCCAGCAGTCCGGGACTAGCGGGACCAAGCTCCTACAATGAGCAGTTCTTC. It codes for CASSPGLAGPSSYNEQFF.

The V call is TRBV18, the J call TRBJ1-5, with 8 nucleotides matching TRBD1. Germline V lookup: CDR1 KGHSH, CDR2 LQKENI. Losses at the gene ends were 2 bases for V and 4 bases for J; bases not matched to a gene: 7. The CDR3 runs to 16 residues. DNA for the CDR3: TGTGCCAGCTCACCAGGTAGACAGGGGAGTAATCAGCCCCAGCATTTT. As protein: CASSPGRQGSNQPQHF.

This clone has only a few counts. This sequence joins TRBV19 and TRBJ1-1; no clear D. V was shortened by 6 bases and J by 1 base, with 12 bases between the two germline ends. CDR1 is LNHDA, CDR2 SQIVND, per germline (reference sequence). The CDR3 totals 14 residues. DNA for the CDR3: TGTGCCAGTAGCCCTCACATCTCGAACACTGAAGCTTTCTTT. Translation: CASSPHISNTEAFF.

The chain has TRBV6-6 and TRBJ1-6; D is undetermined. This CDR3 region has 13 residues. Germline V lookup: CDR1 MNHNY, CDR2 SVGAGI (reference sequence). V lost 4 bases and J lost 8, with 9 bases in between. The CDR3 coding sequence is TGTGCCAGCAGTTCCAGTTTGGATTCACCCCTCCACTTT. It yields the protein CASSSSLDSPLHF.

This chain links TRBV10-1 with TRBJ2-7; a weak D match, TRBD1 (6 bases). This CDR3 spans 12 amino acids. CDR1 and CDR2 (germline): WNHNN, SYGVQD (reference sequence). Trimming shortened V by 2 bases and J by 5 bases, and 7 bases separated the two germline ends. This chain's CDR3 is CASSEPGDEQYF. The CDR3 nucleotides are TGCGCCAGCAGTGAGCCAGGGGACGAGCAGTACTTC.

This chain connects TRBV5-1 to TRBJ1-5, with D perhaps matching TRBD1 (5 bases). Trimming left V 5 bases short and J 2 bases short, with 11 bases between. This CDR3 is 14 amino acids long. Looked up from germline, CDR1 is SGHRS and CDR2 is YFSETQ. CDR3 DNA: TGCGCCAGCAGTCCAGGGATGGGCAATCAGCCCCAGCATTTT. Its translation: CASSPGMGNQPQHF.

This clone was recorded only once. The gene calls are TRBV3-1 (or the pseudogene TRBV3-2) and TRBJ2-3, with D uncertain. V was pared by 3 bases and J by 4 bases, with 11 bases between. This CDR3 spans 14 amino acids. Per the germline V gene, CDR1 is LGHDT and CDR2 is YNNKEL (reference sequence). The CDR3 DNA sequence: TGTGCCAGCAGCCAGGTGATAGTTTCAGATACGCAGTATTTT. Amino acid sequence: CASSQVIVSDTQYF.

CDR3 residues: CASGWTPRDRIFF. The CDR3 DNA is TGTGCTAGTGGTTGGACCCCCCGCGACAGGATTTTTTTT. This sequence joins TRBV12-5 and TRBJ1-4, with a weak D call TRBD1 (6 bases). This CDR3 spans 13 amino acids. Germline values: CDR1 LGHNT, CDR2 FRNRAP. V was shortened by 4 bases and J by 17 bases, with 20 bases between the two germline ends.

V is TRBV4-1 and J is TRBJ1-2, with TRBD1 as a possible D gene (5 bases). The CDR3 is made up of 15 amino acids. Per germline, CDR1 MGHRA and CDR2 YSYEKL. V shed 1 base and J shed 4 bases, with 13 bases lying between them. CDR3 bases: TGCGCCAGCAGCCAAGTCGGGGCAGGGTTCTATGGCTACACCTTC. Protein sequence: CASSQVGAGFYGYTF.